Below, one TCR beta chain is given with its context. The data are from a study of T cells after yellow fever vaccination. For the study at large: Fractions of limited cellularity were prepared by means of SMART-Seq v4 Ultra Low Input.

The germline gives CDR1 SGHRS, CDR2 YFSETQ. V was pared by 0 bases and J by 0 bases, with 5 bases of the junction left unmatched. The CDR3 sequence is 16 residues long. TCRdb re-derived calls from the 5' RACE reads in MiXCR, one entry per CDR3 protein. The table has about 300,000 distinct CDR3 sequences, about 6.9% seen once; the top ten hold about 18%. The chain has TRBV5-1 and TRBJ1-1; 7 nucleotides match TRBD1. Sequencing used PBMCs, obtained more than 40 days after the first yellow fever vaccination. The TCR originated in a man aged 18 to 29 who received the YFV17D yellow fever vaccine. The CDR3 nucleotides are TGCGCCAGCAGCTTGGAAGGGACAGCACTGAACACTGAAGCTTTCTTT. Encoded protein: CASSLEGTALNTEAFF.